Below are 12 T cell receptor beta chains sequenced from a single sample in a study of Ad26.COV2.S vaccination and SARS-CoV-2 variants. Measured with immunoSEQ multiplex PCR; TCRdb has only the in-frame clones, and not every one. The table has approximately 500,000 clones, around nine tenths seen once. Treatment noted: about 20 received Ad26.COV2.S at low or high dose, single or two shots; about 5 received placebo; per-sample allocation not given. The samples date from day 63 after the first vaccine or placebo injection. The input for sequencing was peripheral blood, taken in a trial of Ad26.COV2.S vaccine versus placebo. Every receptor here comes from a person aged 18-60 years who received the Ad26.COV2.S COVID-19 vaccine or a placebo.

The rearrangement uses TRBV18 and TRBJ1-5, with D possibly TRBD1 on 5 matching bases. The V end was cut by 2 bases, the J end by 6 bases, with 11 bases between. CDR1 and CDR2 from the germline V gene are KGHSH and LQKENI. The CDR3 spans 14 residues. Written as DNA, the CDR3 is TGTGCCAGCTCACCAGGGGCCGCCGGTCAGCCCCAGCATTTT. Translation gives CASSPGAAGQPQHF.

The J gene is TRBJ1-1, the V gene TRBV28; tentative D call: TRBD1 (5 bases). The CDR3 runs to 14 residues. The germline V gene encodes CDR1 MDHEN and CDR2 SYDVKM. The ends were cut back, 6 bases at V and 1 base at J, with 12 bases in the middle. CDR3 sequence (DNA): TGTGCCAGCAGGAAGCCGGGGGAGAACACTGAAGCTTTCTTT. This gives the protein CASRKPGENTEAFF.

The V and J genes are TRBV5-5 and TRBJ2-3; D gene unclear. This CDR3 spans 14 amino acids. The germline V and J ends were trimmed by 0 bases and 4 bases, with 9 bases remaining between them. The V gene's germline CDR1 is SGHKS and CDR2 YYEKEE (reference sequence). In nucleotides, the CDR3 is TGTGCCAGCAGCTTGGAACAGCCTGCAGATACGCAGTATTTT. Protein product: CASSLEQPADTQYF.

The chain recombines TRBV7-2 with TRBJ1-6; 7 bases match TRBD1. The CDR3 consists of 16 residues. V gave up 1 base and J gave up 6 bases; unmatched junction bases: 6. Germline V gives CDR1 SGHTA, CDR2 FQGNSA. CDR3: CASSLVAGQFNSPLHF. In DNA, the CDR3 is TGTGCCAGCAGCTTAGTCGCGGGACAGTTTAATTCACCCCTCCACTTT. The complete variable domain, with remaining parts taken from reference TRBV7-2 and TRBJ1-6, reads GAGVSQSPSNKVTEKGKDVELRCDPISGHTALYWYRQSLGQGLEFLIYFQGNSAPDKSGLPSDRFSAERTGGSVSTLTIQRTQQEDSAVYLCASSLVAGQFNSPLHFGNGTRLTVT.

The chain carries TRBV20-1 and TRBJ2-7; a possible D gene is TRBD2 (6 bases). Germline CDR1 reads DFQATT; CDR2 reads SNEGSKA (reference sequence). Trimming stripped 3 bases from V and 4 bases from J, with 13 bases between. This CDR3 has 13 amino acids. CDR3 DNA sequence: TGCAGTGCTAGTGGGGCTAGCGATTACGAGCAGTACTTC. Encoded protein: CSASGASDYEQYF.

The chain joins TRBV7-2 to TRBJ1-3; 7 bases match TRBD1. Germline V gene lookup returns CDR1 SGHTA and CDR2 FQGNSA. The CDR3 totals 17 residues. V lost 1 base, J lost 1 base, and 7 bases stayed unmatched. CDR3 residues: CASSLEGTRGSGNTIYF. DNA for the CDR3: TGTGCCAGCAGCTTAGAAGGTACCAGGGGGTCTGGAAACACCATATATTTT.

The V gene is TRBV2, the J gene TRBJ2-2; 7 nucleotides line up with TRBD1. J lost 7 bases, V lost 11 bases, and 7 bases had no gene match. CDR3 length equals 12 residues. From germline, CDR1 is SNHLY and CDR2 FYNNEI. DNA of the CDR3: TGTGCCTCAGAACAGGGGAACGGGGAGCTGTTTTTT. This encodes CASEQGNGELFF.

The V and J genes are TRBV9 and TRBJ1-2; tentatively, D is TRBD1 (5 bases). This CDR3 is 14 amino acids long. CDR1 and CDR2 (germline): SGDLS, YYNGEE. The ends were cut back, 3 bases at V and 1 base at J, with 10 bases in the middle. CDR3 sequence: CASSDQGDNYGYTF. CDR3 DNA sequence: TGTGCCAGCAGCGACCAGGGCGATAACTATGGCTACACCTTC.

The chain employs TRBV7-7 and TRBJ2-5; no clear D gene. Germline V gene lookup returns CDR1 SSHAT and CDR2 FNYEAQ (reference sequence). The CDR3 totals 15 residues. V was cut by 4 bases and J by 5 bases, with 17 bases left in between. CDR3 protein: CASSYDITPPETQYF. The CDR3 DNA sequence: TGTGCCAGCAGCTACGACATCACTCCTCCTGAGACCCAGTACTTC.

The chain uses TRBV9 and TRBJ1-1; 7 bases map to TRBD1. Germline V gene sequence: CDR1 SGDLS, CDR2 YYNGEE. The junction had 8 bases not matched to a gene; V was cut back by 3 bases and J by 9 bases. This CDR3 comprises 13 residues. CDR3 amino acids: CASSAVGTAKAFF. DNA for the CDR3: TGTGCCAGCAGCGCCGTTGGGACAGCAAAAGCTTTCTTT.

This chain joins TRBV19 and TRBJ1-2; D gene ambiguous. V shed 5 bases and J shed 2 bases, with 15 bases lying between them. CDR3 size: 15 residues. Germline values: CDR1 LNHDA, CDR2 SQIVND (reference sequence). The CDR3 DNA reads TGTGCCAGTAGTTTACTGTACGGCCAGAACTATGGCTACACCTTC. Translated, it gives CASSLLYGQNYGYTF.

The J gene is TRBJ1-5, the V gene TRBV28, with TRBD1 matching 8 bases. This CDR3 is 16 amino acids long. The V gene end was trimmed by 3 bases and the J gene end by 2 bases; junction bases not matched to a gene: 6. Germline V gene data show CDR1 as MDHEN and CDR2 as SYDVKM. CDR3 in amino acids: CASSLTGATRNQPQHF. The CDR3 bases are TGTGCCAGCAGTTTGACAGGGGCCACCCGCAATCAGCCCCAGCATTTT.